The 23 T cell receptor beta chains below were found in one sample sequenced in a study of OX40 agonist ivuxolimab in advanced cancers. The method was immunoSEQ multiplex PCR; TCRdb's version includes in-frame clones alone and lacks a portion of them. Among 65,000 to 80,000 clones listed, 85% to 95% were seen once. The sample here was CD4+ or CD8+ T cells sorted from blood, taken in a trial of the OX40 agonist ivuxolimab. These receptors were collected from an adult with an advanced solid tumor such as melanoma, head and neck, liver or kidney cancer.

The V and J genes are TRBV7-9 and TRBJ1-2; D is unclear. The CDR3 is 11 amino acids. Germline V lookup: CDR1 SEHNR, CDR2 FQNEAQ (reference sequence). The V end was cut by 10 bases, the J end by 7 bases, with 13 bases between. CDR3 loop: CATPVDGGYTF. The CDR3 DNA follows: TGTGCCACCCCGGTGGACGGTGGCTACACCTTC.

This CDR3 reads CASSFYSSTNEKLFF. The CDR3 DNA reads as TGCGCCAGCAGCTTCTACAGCTCAACTAATGAAAAACTGTTTTTT. This rearrangement joins TRBV5-1 to TRBJ1-4; the D is unclear. Germline V gives CDR1 SGHRS, CDR2 YFSETQ. The CDR3 loop spans 15 amino acids. The V gene lost 2 bases and the J gene lost 0 bases, with 8 bases spanning the gap.

The rearrangement uses TRBV27 and TRBJ2-7, with D hard to call. V was trimmed by 5 bases and J by 3 bases, leaving 11 bases between them. Germline CDR1 and CDR2: MNHEY and SMNVEV (reference sequence). There are 13 residues in the CDR3. CDR3 DNA: TGTGCCAGCAGTGCTTATCGAGACTACGAGCAGTACTTC. Its translation: CASSAYRDYEQYF.

This clone was found once. The V and J genes are TRBV4-3 and TRBJ2-7; tentative D call: TRBD2 (6 bases). Germline values: CDR1 LGHNA, CDR2 YSLEER. The CDR3 consists of 19 residues. Trimming left V 0 bases short and J 2 bases short, with 23 bases between. CDR3 region: CASSQEPPRRADLPYEQYF. CDR3 DNA sequence: TGCGCCAGCAGCCAAGAACCCCCAAGGAGGGCCGACCTCCCCTACGAGCAGTACTTC.

This clone was observed a handful of times. This chain joins TRBV7-9 and TRBJ2-1, with 9 bases fitting TRBD1. V shed 5 bases and J 4 bases; nucleotides not matched to a gene: 12. There are 17 residues in the CDR3. CDR1 SEHNR and CDR2 FQNEAQ come from the germline V gene (reference sequence). This chain's CDR3 is CASSPPPGQGTYNEQFF. CDR3 DNA sequence: TGTGCCAGCAGCCCACCTCCGGGACAGGGTACGTACAATGAGCAGTTCTTC.

The gene calls are TRBV13 and TRBJ2-1, with TRBD2 identical over 8 bases. In germline, CDR1 is PRHDT, CDR2 FYEKMQ (reference sequence). This CDR3 region has 14 residues. V lost 3 bases and J lost 8; bases outside the gene matches: 6. CDR3 residues: CASSLGPGGDEQFF. The DNA of the CDR3 is TGTGCCAGCAGCTTGGGTCCCGGGGGGGATGAGCAGTTCTTC.

The chain recombines TRBV15 with TRBJ1-3, with a tentative D call TRBD1 (6 bases). This CDR3 spans 15 amino acids. Germline V gene data show CDR1 as LNHNV and CDR2 as YYDKDF (reference sequence). The ends were cut back, 1 base at V and 0 bases at J, with 7 bases in the middle. CDR3 nucleotide sequence: TGTGCCACCAGCAGAGTGGACAGCTCTGGAAACACCATATATTTT. It translates to CATSRVDSSGNTIYF.

Remarks on this clone: Other DNA variants within this sample encode the same CDR3. The V and J genes are TRBV19 and TRBJ2-7, with D possibly matching TRBD1 (5 bases). Per germline, CDR1 LNHDA and CDR2 SQIVND (reference sequence). The CDR3 totals 13 residues. V lost 6 bases and J lost 1, with 10 bases in between. This CDR3 is CASSPPGSYEQYF. CDR3 DNA sequence: TGTGCCAGTAGCCCCCCAGGGTCCTACGAGCAGTACTTC.

V usage is TRBV27 and J usage is TRBJ2-1; D could derive from TRBD1 or TRBD2 (5 bases each). V gave up 4 bases and J gave up 3 bases, with 7 bases separating them. Per germline, CDR1 MNHEY and CDR2 SMNVEV (reference sequence). CDR3 length: 13 residues. The CDR3 bases are TGTGCCAGCAGTTGGGACGGCTACAATGAGCAGTTCTTC. This sequence encodes CASSWDGYNEQFF.

The chain employs TRBV13 and TRBJ1-1, with 7 positions matching TRBD1. CDR1 is PRHDT and CDR2 is FYEKMQ in the germline V gene (reference sequence). The CDR3 runs to 16 residues. V lost 4 bases and J lost 0; bases outside the gene matches: 8. The CDR3 loop is CASSSAKTGMNTEAFF. CDR3 in DNA: TGTGCCAGCAGCTCAGCCAAGACAGGGATGAACACTGAAGCTTTCTTT. The full variable domain, its missing parts supplied by reference TRBV13 and TRBJ1-1, is AAGVIQSPRHLIKEKRETATLKCYPIPRHDTVYWYQQGPGQDPQFLISFYEKMQSDKGSIPDRFSAQQFSDYHSELNMSSLELGDSALYFCASSSAKTGMNTEAFFGQGTRLTVV.

This chain uses TRBV13 with TRBJ2-7; D remains unclear. Germline CDR1 is PRHDT and CDR2 is FYEKMQ (reference sequence). Trimming took off 0 bases at V and 3 bases at J, with 3 bases between the two ends. The CDR3 length is 12 residues. CDR3 DNA: TGTGCCAGCAGCTTAGGGATCTACGAGCAGTACTTC. Translating it yields CASSLGIYEQYF.

This clone occurred once. V and J are TRBV6-5 and TRBJ2-7; 9 bases match TRBD1. V trimming: 5 bases; J trimming: 3 bases; junction bases outside the gene matches: 5. This CDR3 is built from 14 residues. Germline CDR1 reads MNHEY; CDR2 reads SVGAGI. CDR3 amino acids: CASSNRQGGYEQYF. The CDR3 DNA follows: TGTGCCAGCAGTAACAGACAGGGGGGCTACGAGCAGTACTTC.

The genes are TRBV4-3 and TRBJ2-1, with D possibly TRBD2 on 7 matching bases. Trimming removed 0 bases at V and 11 bases at J, with 11 bases between. CDR3 length: 13 residues. Germline CDR1 reads LGHNA; CDR2 reads YSLEER. Here the CDR3 DNA reads TGCGCCAGCAGCCAAGACCGGGGGGCGAAGCAGTTCTTC. It codes for CASSQDRGAKQFF.

The chain combines TRBV13 with TRBJ1-2; tentatively, D is TRBD1 (5 bases). Germline V gene sequence: CDR1 PRHDT, CDR2 FYEKMQ (reference sequence). Trimming shortened V by 5 bases and J by 3 bases, and 16 bases separated the two germline ends. The CDR3 spans 15 residues. CDR3 region: CASSPTSGDDYGYTF. The DNA for the CDR3 is TGTGCCAGCAGCCCCACGTCTGGGGACGACTATGGCTACACCTTC.

The chain recombines TRBV7-6 with TRBJ1-1; possible D gene TRBD1, 6 bases. Germline V CDR1 and CDR2: SGHVS, FNYEAQ. This CDR3 has 15 residues. Trimming took off 1 base at V and 4 bases at J, with 13 bases between the two ends. CDR3: CASSLVKEGGTEAFF. For the CDR3, the DNA is TGTGCCAGCAGCTTAGTTAAAGAGGGGGGCACTGAAGCTTTCTTT.

The chain links TRBV11-3 to TRBJ2-1; possibly TRBD1 or TRBD2 for D (5 bases each). This CDR3 contains 15 residues. The V end was cut by 0 bases, the J end by 7 bases, with 13 bases between. Germline V CDR1 and CDR2: SGHNT, YENEEA. The CDR3 DNA is TGTGCCAGCAGCTTAGAGGGGACCTCTGGGAATGAGCAGTTCTTC. Protein: CASSLEGTSGNEQFF.

This clone was recorded only once. This chain uses TRBV6-5 with TRBJ2-1, with D hard to call. The CDR3 runs 11 residues. Germline lookup yields CDR1 MNHEY and CDR2 SVGAGI. Trimming left V 2 bases short and J 6 bases short, with 2 bases between. As DNA, the CDR3 is TGTGCCAGCAGTTACGGCAATGAGCAGTTCTTC. It encodes CASSYGNEQFF.

With respect to this clone: Other DNA sequences within the sample encode an identical CDR3. The chain joins TRBV5-1 to TRBJ2-2; 8 nucleotides line up with TRBD1. Germline CDR1 reads SGHRS; CDR2 reads YFSETQ. Trimming cost V 3 bases and J 7 bases; bases outside gene matches: 11. CDR3 length equals 16 residues. In DNA form, the CDR3 reads TGCGCCAGCAGCTCGGAAGGACAGGGATACGGCGGGGAGCTGTTTTTT. Its translation is CASSSEGQGYGGELFF.

The rearrangement uses TRBV2 and TRBJ2-7, with D perhaps matching TRBD1 (5 bases). CDR1 and CDR2 from the germline V gene are SNHLY and FYNNEI. V lost 8 bases to trimming and J lost 0 bases, with 23 bases between them. This CDR3 has 17 residues. The CDR3 spells CASGRVRQSRSSYEQYF. DNA of the CDR3: TGTGCCAGCGGTAGAGTAAGACAGTCAAGAAGCTCCTACGAGCAGTACTTC. The variable domain in full, completed from reference TRBV2 and TRBJ2-7, reads EPEVTQTPSHQVTQMGQEVILRCVPISNHLYFYWYRQILGQKVEFLVSFYNNEISEKSEIFDDQFSVERPDGSNFTLKIRSTKLEDSAMYFCASGRVRQSRSSYEQYFGPGTRLTVT.

The chain recombines TRBV7-9 with TRBJ2-1; D not certain. The CDR3 length is 14 residues. Trimming shortened V by 1 base and J by 3 bases, and 7 bases separated the two germline ends. The germline V gene encodes CDR1 SEHNR and CDR2 FQNEAQ (reference sequence). This chain's CDR3 is CASSLGFGYNEQFF. CDR3 DNA: TGTGCCAGCAGCTTAGGATTTGGCTACAATGAGCAGTTCTTC.

The chain is built from TRBV4-3 and TRBJ1-4; D is possibly TRBD1 (5 bases). Trimming cost V 1 base and J 4 bases, with 7 bases left between them. Germline CDR1 LGHNA, CDR2 YSLEER. The CDR3 is 14 amino acids. The CDR3 sequence is CASSQGGVNEKLFF. Here the CDR3 DNA reads TGCGCCAGCAGCCAAGGAGGGGTTAATGAAAAACTGTTTTTT.

This clone was picked up one time. This chain connects TRBV7-9 to TRBJ2-5; no firm D call. Germline V lookup: CDR1 SEHNR, CDR2 FQNEAQ (reference sequence). V was pared by 5 bases and J by 5 bases, with 6 bases between. The CDR3 has 11 amino acids. The DNA for the CDR3 is TGTGCCAGCAGCGCGGATGAGACCCAGTACTTC. This translates into CASSADETQYF.

The V gene is TRBV7-9, the J gene TRBJ1-1; TRBD1 might be the D (5 bases). The CDR3 length is 12 residues. Trimming took off 4 bases at V and 6 bases at J, with 9 bases between the two ends. CDR1 and CDR2 from the germline V gene are SEHNR and FQNEAQ (reference sequence). CDR3 in amino acids: CASSYGGAEAFF. CDR3 in DNA: TGTGCCAGCAGCTATGGGGGTGCTGAAGCTTTCTTT.